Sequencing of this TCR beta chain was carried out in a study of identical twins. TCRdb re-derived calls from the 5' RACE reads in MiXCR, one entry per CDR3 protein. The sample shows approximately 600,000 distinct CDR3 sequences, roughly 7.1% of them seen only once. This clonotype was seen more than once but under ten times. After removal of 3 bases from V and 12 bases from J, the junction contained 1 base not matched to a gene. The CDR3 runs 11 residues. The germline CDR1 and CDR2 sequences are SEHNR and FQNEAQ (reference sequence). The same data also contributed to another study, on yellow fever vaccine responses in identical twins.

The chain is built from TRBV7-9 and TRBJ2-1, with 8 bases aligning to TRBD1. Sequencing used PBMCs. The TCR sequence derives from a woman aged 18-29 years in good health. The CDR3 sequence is CASSFDRGQFF. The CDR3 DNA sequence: TGTGCCAGCAGCTTCGACAGGGGGCAGTTCTTC.